Shown below are 21 T cell receptor beta chains from a single sample sequenced in a study of control samples from healthy donors and cancer patients. TCRdb keeps only in-frame clones here, not all; method: immunoSEQ multiplex PCR. There are some 140,000 clones in the sample; roughly nine tenths occur only once, and about 9% lies in the top ten. What was sequenced was blood. The receptors were sampled from a woman aged 30 to 39 in good health.

The chain couples TRBV6-5 to TRBJ1-1; D might be TRBD1 (5 bases). Germline CDR1 MNHEY, CDR2 SVGAGI. The V and J ends lost 2 bases and 0 bases respectively, with 7 bases between them. The CDR3 length is 14 residues. DNA for the CDR3: TGTGCCAGCAGTTACAGGGGAATGAACACTGAAGCTTTCTTT. It codes for CASSYRGMNTEAFF.

The V gene is TRBV9, the J gene TRBJ1-1; unclear D gene. Germline V gene data show CDR1 as SGDLS and CDR2 as YYNGEE. V was clipped by 0 bases and J by 7 bases, with 13 bases between them. The CDR3 consists of 14 residues. CDR3 region: CASSVATKGDEAFF. The CDR3 region has the DNA TGTGCCAGCAGCGTAGCTACTAAGGGAGATGAAGCTTTCTTT.

The chain links TRBV19 to TRBJ1-1; possibly TRBD1 for D (6 bases). There are 14 residues in the CDR3. The V end lost 1 base, the J end lost 7 bases, and 13 bases lay between the germline ends. CDR1 and CDR2 (germline): LNHDA, SQIVND (reference sequence). CDR3: CASSIVAGVSEAFF. CDR3 sequence (DNA): TGTGCCAGTAGTATAGTCGCAGGGGTGAGTGAAGCTTTCTTT. Variable domain in full (rest from reference TRBV19 and TRBJ1-1): DGGITQSPKYLFRKEGQNVTLSCEQNLNHDAMYWYRQDPGQGLRLIYYSQIVNDFQKGDIAEGYSVSREKKESFPLTVTSAQKNPTAFYLCASSIVAGVSEAFFGQGTRLTVV.

This clone was observed a single time. V is TRBV14 and J is TRBJ1-4; 7 positions agree with TRBD1. This CDR3 region has 16 residues. From germline, CDR1 is SGHDN and CDR2 FVKESK. Losses at the gene ends were 2 bases for V and 1 base for J; bases not matched to a gene: 4. The CDR3 reads CASSQPTGVTNEKLFF. The CDR3 DNA is TGTGCCAGCAGCCAACCCACAGGGGTAACTAATGAAAAACTGTTTTTT.

About this clone itself: A read error may produce the germline difference seen at one junction end. The gene calls are TRBV19 and TRBJ2-1; D is ambiguous. The CDR3 runs to 13 residues. Per germline, CDR1 LNHDA and CDR2 SQIVND (reference sequence). The CDR3, as DNA: TGTGCCAGTAGTCTAGAAAGGTACAATGAGCAGTTCTTC. This translates into CASSLERYNEQFF.

The chain is built from TRBV9 and TRBJ1-2; possible D gene TRBD1, 5 bases. There are 15 residues in the CDR3. Germline V lookup: CDR1 SGDLS, CDR2 YYNGEE. Deletions cut 0 bases from V and 4 bases from J, with 13 bases between. Here the CDR3 reads CASSVGPGGSYGYTF. CDR3 DNA sequence: TGTGCCAGCAGCGTAGGGCCGGGGGGGAGCTATGGCTACACCTTC.

The V call is TRBV24-1, the J call TRBJ2-1, with TRBD2 matching over 7 bases. The CDR3 is 16 residues long. J gave up 0 bases and V 2 bases, and 3 bases lay outside the gene matches. Germline V lookup: CDR1 KGHDR, CDR2 SFDVKD. Here the CDR3 reads CATSDSAGSSYNEQFF. The CDR3 bases are TGTGCCACCAGTGATTCAGCGGGGTCCTCCTACAATGAGCAGTTCTTC.

There are a few counts of this clone. This chain links TRBV9 with TRBJ2-7; D remains unclear. Germline V gene sequence: CDR1 SGDLS, CDR2 YYNGEE. Trimming took off 0 bases at V and 2 bases at J, with 27 bases between the two ends. The CDR3 is made up of 20 amino acids. CDR3 sequence (DNA): TGTGCCAGCAGCGTAGTCCCTCGGGTCAAGGCGACCCTCCCGCCCTACGAGCAGTACTTC. Encoded protein: CASSVVPRVKATLPPYEQYF.

The chain joins TRBV4-1 to TRBJ1-3; 7 bases align to TRBD1. The CDR3 contains 14 residues. After removal of 6 bases from V and 0 bases from J, the junction contained 2 bases not matched to a gene. Germline CDR1 MGHRA, CDR2 YSYEKL. CDR3 sequence: CASRGQLSGNTIYF. The CDR3 DNA sequence: TGCGCCAGCAGGGGACAGCTCTCTGGAAACACCATATATTTT.

The chain has TRBV2 and TRBJ2-7; unclear D gene. Germline V gives CDR1 SNHLY, CDR2 FYNNEI. CDR3 size: 11 residues. V was cut by 5 bases and J by 7 bases, with 9 bases left in between. The CDR3 nucleotides read TGTGCCAGCAGTCTCTACGGGGAGCAGTACTTC. This gives the protein CASSLYGEQYF.

The J gene is TRBJ2-1, the V gene TRBV15, with a possible D match to TRBD1 (5 bases). This CDR3 contains 13 residues. The germline gives CDR1 LNHNV, CDR2 YYDKDF (reference sequence). Trimming removed 0 bases at V and 10 bases at J, with 10 bases between. The CDR3 here is CATSRDFWGEQFF. The CDR3 region has the DNA TGTGCCACCAGCAGAGATTTTTGGGGCGAGCAGTTCTTC. Together with reference TRBV15 and TRBJ2-1, the CDR3 gives the full variable domain: DAMVIQNPRYQVTQFGKPVTLSCSQTLNHNVMYWYQQKSSQAPKLLFHYYDKDFNNEADTPDNFQSRRPNTSFCFLDIRSPGLGDTAMYLCATSRDFWGEQFFGPGTRLTVL.

The chain carries TRBV28 and TRBJ1-3; TRBD1 is a possible D gene (6 bases). Germline CDR1 MDHEN, CDR2 SYDVKM. The CDR3 runs 14 residues. V was shortened by 3 bases and J by 4 bases, with 10 bases between the two germline ends. The CDR3 loop reads CASSLGGAGNTIYF. The CDR3 DNA follows: TGTGCCAGCAGTTTGGGGGGGGCAGGAAACACCATATATTTT.

The chain is built from TRBV5-1 and TRBJ2-7, with 12 nucleotides matching TRBD2. CDR3 size: 15 residues. The germline V gene encodes CDR1 SGHRS and CDR2 YFSETQ. With V trimmed by 4 bases and J by 6 bases, 8 bases remained unmatched. The CDR3 DNA reads as TGCGCCAGCAGCGTAGGTGGACTAGCGGGAATCGAGCAGTACTTC. This translates into CASSVGGLAGIEQYF.

This sequence joins TRBV6-4 and TRBJ2-2; tentative D call: TRBD2 (6 bases). Germline V gene lookup returns CDR1 MRHNA and CDR2 SNTAGT. Trimming left V 4 bases short and J 2 bases short, with 11 bases between. The CDR3 is 15 amino acids. CDR3 DNA: TGTGCCAGCAGTGCCGGGACTCCTAACACCGGGGAGCTGTTTTTT. As protein: CASSAGTPNTGELFF.

DNA for the CDR3: TGTGCCACCCAAACCGGAAACTATGGCTACACCTTC. Its translation is CATQTGNYGYTF. This chain joins TRBV28 and TRBJ1-2, with D unresolved. The length of the CDR3 is 12 residues. Trimming cost V 10 bases and J 2 bases, with 11 bases left between them. Germline CDR1 and CDR2: MDHEN and SYDVKM.

This clone was seen just once. The gene calls are TRBV28 and TRBJ1-3, with 7 bases lining up with TRBD1. The ends lost 6 bases at V and 5 bases at J; junction bases unmatched: 4. Germline V gene data show CDR1 as MDHEN and CDR2 as SYDVKM. The CDR3 is 13 amino acids. The DNA for the CDR3 is TGTGCCAGCAGCGGAGGGGGCAGAAACACCATATATTTT. Amino acid sequence: CASSGGGRNTIYF.

The chain links TRBV18 to TRBJ2-1; tentative D call: TRBD2 (6 bases). V was clipped by 4 bases and J by 10 bases, with 14 bases between them. Germline loops: CDR1 KGHSH, CDR2 LQKENI. This CDR3 has 13 amino acids. The CDR3 DNA reads TGTGCCAGCTCACTGGACTTGGAGGGGGAGCAGTTCTTC. It is translated as CASSLDLEGEQFF.

This sequence joins TRBV10-2 and TRBJ2-1; tentatively, D is TRBD2 (6 bases). V lost 3 bases, J lost 10 bases, and 19 bases lay in between. CDR3 length equals 15 residues. Per germline, CDR1 WSHSY and CDR2 SAAADI. The CDR3 loop reads CASSDPSGFPREQFF. CDR3 DNA: TGCGCCAGCAGTGACCCCAGCGGGTTTCCTCGAGAGCAGTTCTTC.

This chain uses TRBV18 with TRBJ1-1; 9 nucleotides align to TRBD1. The J segment lost 1 base and the V segment lost 5 bases, leaving 5 bases of the junction unmatched. CDR1 is KGHSH, CDR2 LQKENI, per germline. The length of the CDR3 is 15 residues. CDR3 in amino acids: CASSTGQGGNTEAFF. The DNA of the CDR3 is TGTGCCAGCTCAACGGGACAGGGAGGGAACACTGAAGCTTTCTTT.

A single count supports this clone. CDR3 sequence: CASSVTSTGANVLTF. CDR3 DNA: TGTGCCAGCAGCGTCACTAGCACTGGGGCCAACGTCCTGACTTTC. The chain recombines TRBV9 with TRBJ2-6; D is possibly TRBD2 (6 bases). The germline V and J ends were trimmed by 2 bases and 2 bases, with 8 bases remaining between them. The CDR3 loop spans 15 amino acids. Germline CDR1 and CDR2: SGDLS and YYNGEE.

The rearrangement uses TRBV6-1 and TRBJ1-5; D is unclear. The germline V gene has CDR1 MNHNS and CDR2 SASEGT. CDR3 size: 15 residues. V was clipped by 0 bases and J by 0 bases, with 6 bases between them. CDR3 bases: TGTGCCAGCAGTGAAGCGTCAGTTAGCAATCAGCCCCAGCATTTT. Encoded protein: CASSEASVSNQPQHF.